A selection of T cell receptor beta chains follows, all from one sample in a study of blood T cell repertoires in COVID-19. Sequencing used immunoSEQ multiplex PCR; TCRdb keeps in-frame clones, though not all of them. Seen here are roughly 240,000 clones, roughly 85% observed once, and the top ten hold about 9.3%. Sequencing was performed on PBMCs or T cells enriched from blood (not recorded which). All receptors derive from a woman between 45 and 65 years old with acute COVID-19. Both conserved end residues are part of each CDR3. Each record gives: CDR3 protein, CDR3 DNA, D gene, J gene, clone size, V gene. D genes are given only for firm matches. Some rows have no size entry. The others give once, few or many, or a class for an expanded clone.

CDR3 protein: CASSLEYRGTGELFF; CDR3 DNA: TGCGCCAGCAGCTTGGAGTATCGGGGGACCGGGGAGCTGTTTTTT; D gene: NA; J gene: TRBJ2-2; clone size: NA; V gene: TRBV5-1
CDR3 protein: CASSYSEGTHQPQHF; CDR3 DNA: TGTGCCAGCAGTTACTCGGAGGGGACTCATCAGCCCCAGCATTTT; D gene: NA; J gene: TRBJ1-5; clone size: once; V gene: TRBV6-2/TRBV6-3
CDR3 protein: CASSLGQGKYF; CDR3 DNA: TGTGCCAGCAGCCTCGGACAGGGGAAGTACTTC; D gene: TRBD1; J gene: TRBJ2-7; clone size: NA; V gene: TRBV5-8
CDR3 protein: CAWRVRWAGVDSPLHF; CDR3 DNA: TGTGCCTGGAGAGTTCGGTGGGCAGGGGTTGATTCACCCCTCCACTTT; D gene: NA; J gene: TRBJ1-6; clone size: NA; V gene: TRBV30
CDR3 protein: CASSSTTGAEAFF; CDR3 DNA: TGTGCCAGCAGTTCTACTACAGGGGCTGAAGCTTTCTTT; D gene: TRBD1; J gene: TRBJ1-1; clone size: NA; V gene: TRBV7-8
CDR3 protein: CASSGDRGTNEKLFF; CDR3 DNA: TGTGCCAGCAGCGGCGACAGGGGGACTAATGAAAAACTGTTTTTT; D gene: TRBD1; J gene: TRBJ1-4; clone size: NA; V gene: TRBV9
CDR3 protein: CASRNGGPNTGELFF; CDR3 DNA: TGTGCCAGCAGGAACGGGGGGCCGAACACCGGGGAGCTGTTTTTT; D gene: NA; J gene: TRBJ2-2; clone size: once; V gene: TRBV2
CDR3 protein: CASRGWNTGELFF; CDR3 DNA: TGTGCCAGCCGGGGGTGGAACACCGGGGAGCTGTTTTTT; D gene: NA; J gene: TRBJ2-2; clone size: NA; V gene: TRBV7-8
CDR3 protein: CASSFLFVFSNTEAFF; CDR3 DNA: TGTGCCAGCAGCTTTTTATTCGTTTTTTCGAACACTGAAGCTTTCTTT; D gene: NA; J gene: TRBJ1-1; clone size: NA; V gene: TRBV5-8
CDR3 protein: CASRTAGAQNNEQFF; CDR3 DNA: TGTGCCAGCAGAACGGCAGGGGCCCAAAACAATGAGCAGTTCTTC; D gene: NA; J gene: TRBJ2-1; clone size: NA; V gene: TRBV25-1
CDR3 protein: CASSSRGNYGYTF; CDR3 DNA: TGCGCCAGCAGCTCCAGGGGGAACTATGGCTACACCTTC; D gene: TRBD1; J gene: TRBJ1-2; clone size: NA; V gene: TRBV5-1
CDR3 protein: CASSDRGDSEAFF; CDR3 DNA: TGTGCCAGTAGCGACCGGGGGGATTCTGAAGCTTTCTTT; D gene: NA; J gene: TRBJ1-1; clone size: NA; V gene: TRBV19
CDR3 protein: CAEWGGADTEAFF; CDR3 DNA: TGTGCCGAATGGGGGGGGGCGGACACTGAAGCTTTCTTT; D gene: NA; J gene: TRBJ1-1; clone size: NA; V gene: TRBV30
CDR3 protein: CASSLERGFKTQYF; CDR3 DNA: TGTGCCAGCAGCTTGGAGCGGGGGTTCAAGACCCAGTACTTC; D gene: TRBD2; J gene: TRBJ2-5; clone size: NA; V gene: TRBV5-4
CDR3 protein: CASTGDRRGNTIYF; CDR3 DNA: TGTGCCAGTACCGGGGACAGAAGAGGAAACACCATATATTTT; D gene: TRBD1; J gene: TRBJ1-3; clone size: few; V gene: TRBV19
CDR3 protein: CASSSYRGETEAFF; CDR3 DNA: TGTGCCAGCAGTTCTTACAGGGGGGAAACTGAAGCTTTCTTT; D gene: TRBD1; J gene: TRBJ1-1; clone size: NA; V gene: TRBV28
CDR3 protein: CASSASGASGGKDNEQFF; CDR3 DNA: TGTGCCAGCAGCGCGTCGGGGGCTAGCGGGGGAAAGGACAATGAGCAGTTCTTC; D gene: TRBD2; J gene: TRBJ2-1; clone size: NA; V gene: TRBV9
CDR3 protein: CSVEGQGKSYTF; CDR3 DNA: TGCAGCGTTGAAGGGCAGGGTAAGAGCTACACCTTC; D gene: NA; J gene: TRBJ1-2; clone size: NA; V gene: TRBV29-1
CDR3 protein: CASSSGLAGTDTQYF; CDR3 DNA: TGTGCCAGCAGTTCTGGGCTAGCGGGGACAGATACGCAGTATTTT; D gene: TRBD2; J gene: TRBJ2-3; clone size: NA; V gene: TRBV6-2/TRBV6-3
CDR3 protein: CASSRTGGASGNTIYF; CDR3 DNA: TGTGCCAGCAGCCGGACAGGGGGCGCCTCTGGAAACACCATATATTTT; D gene: TRBD1; J gene: TRBJ1-3; clone size: NA; V gene: TRBV7-3
CDR3 protein: CASRGIGGSSTDTQYF; CDR3 DNA: TGTGCCAGCAGGGGGATAGGAGGCAGCAGCACAGATACGCAGTATTTT; D gene: NA; J gene: TRBJ2-3; clone size: NA; V gene: TRBV2
CDR3 protein: CASTSPRGRSYNEQFF; CDR3 DNA: TGTGCCAGCACCTCTCCCAGGGGGCGGTCCTACAATGAGCAGTTCTTC; D gene: TRBD1; J gene: TRBJ2-1; clone size: few; V gene: TRBV27
CDR3 protein: CASSSPGQREAFF; CDR3 DNA: TGTGCCAGCAGTTCTCCGGGACAGCGAGAAGCTTTCTTT; D gene: TRBD1; J gene: TRBJ1-1; clone size: NA; V gene: TRBV7-2
CDR3 protein: CAWSVLGQGGTLHF; CDR3 DNA: TGTGCCTGGAGTGTATTGGGGCAGGGAGGTACCCTCCACTTT; D gene: NA; J gene: TRBJ1-6; clone size: NA; V gene: TRBV30
CDR3 protein: CASRVRAGEQYF; CDR3 DNA: TGTGCCAGCAGAGTCCGGGCGGGGGAGCAGTACTTC; D gene: NA; J gene: TRBJ2-7; clone size: NA; V gene: TRBV2
CDR3 protein: CASRRYRGLSYNSPLHF; CDR3 DNA: TGTGCCAGCAGGCGGTACAGGGGGCTTTCCTATAATTCACCCCTCCACTTT; D gene: NA; J gene: TRBJ1-6; clone size: few; V gene: TRBV21-1
CDR3 protein: CASSTRLAGVRDEQFF; CDR3 DNA: TGTGCCAGCAGCACACGACTAGCGGGGGTTCGCGATGAGCAGTTCTTC; D gene: TRBD2; J gene: TRBJ2-1; clone size: NA; V gene: TRBV9
CDR3 protein: CASTLGVNTEAFF; CDR3 DNA: TGTGCCAGCACCCTAGGGGTGAACACTGAAGCTTTCTTT; D gene: NA; J gene: TRBJ1-1; clone size: NA; V gene: TRBV28
CDR3 protein: CASSSDRGTDTQYF; CDR3 DNA: TGTGCCAGCAGCTCGGACAGGGGCACAGATACGCAGTATTTT; D gene: TRBD1; J gene: TRBJ2-3; clone size: NA; V gene: TRBV7-9
CDR3 protein: CASSLENTIYF; CDR3 DNA: TGTGCCAGCAGTTTGGAGAACACCATATATTTT; D gene: NA; J gene: TRBJ1-3; clone size: NA; V gene: TRBV2
CDR3 protein: CASSRTGTDNSPLHF; CDR3 DNA: TGTGCCAGCAGCCGTACCGGGACAGATAATTCACCCCTCCACTTT; D gene: TRBD1; J gene: TRBJ1-6; clone size: NA; V gene: TRBV7-2
CDR3 protein: CAIARDRDEKLFF; CDR3 DNA: TGTGCCATCGCCCGGGACAGGGACGAAAAACTGTTTTTT; D gene: TRBD1; J gene: TRBJ1-4; clone size: NA; V gene: TRBV10-3
CDR3 protein: CASSVTGGAQYF; CDR3 DNA: TGTGCCAGCAGCGTCACAGGGGGTGCGCAGTATTTT; D gene: TRBD1; J gene: TRBJ2-3; clone size: NA; V gene: TRBV9
CDR3 protein: CASSLGGQYYGYTF; CDR3 DNA: TGCGCCAGCAGCTTGGGCGGACAGTACTATGGCTACACCTTC; D gene: NA; J gene: TRBJ1-2; clone size: NA; V gene: TRBV5-1
CDR3 protein: CASSLPGQGGSPLHF; CDR3 DNA: TGTGCCAGCAGCCTTCCGGGACAGGGAGGTTCACCCCTCCACTTT; D gene: TRBD1; J gene: TRBJ1-6; clone size: NA; V gene: TRBV7-8
CDR3 protein: CASSGTGVLQPQHF; CDR3 DNA: TGTGCCAGCTCAGGGACAGGGGTCTTACAGCCCCAGCATTTT; D gene: TRBD1; J gene: TRBJ1-5; clone size: NA; V gene: TRBV18
CDR3 protein: CASSETDYEQYF; CDR3 DNA: TGTGCCAGCAGCGAGACAGATTACGAGCAGTACTTC; D gene: NA; J gene: TRBJ2-7; clone size: NA; V gene: TRBV11-3
CDR3 protein: CASSYGGGGQGYTF; CDR3 DNA: TGTGCCAGCAGTTATGGGGGAGGGGGGCAGGGCTACACCTTC; D gene: NA; J gene: TRBJ1-2; clone size: NA; V gene: TRBV6-6
CDR3 protein: CASSWGQGATNEKLFF; CDR3 DNA: TGTGCCAGCAGTTGGGGACAGGGGGCAACTAATGAAAAACTGTTTTTT; D gene: TRBD1; J gene: TRBJ1-4; clone size: NA; V gene: TRBV6-5
CDR3 protein: CASSQDWGSGVYTQYF; CDR3 DNA: TGTGCCAGCAGCCAAGATTGGGGTAGCGGGGTCTATACGCAGTATTTT; D gene: TRBD2; J gene: TRBJ2-3; clone size: few; V gene: TRBV3-1/TRBV3-2
CDR3 protein: CASSKACELRDRVRNTQYF; CDR3 DNA: TGTGCCAGCAGCAAAGCGTGTGAACTACGGGACAGGGTTCGAAATACGCAGTATTTT; D gene: NA; J gene: TRBJ2-3; clone size: NA; V gene: TRBV21-1
CDR3 protein: CASSQELDIDTQYF; CDR3 DNA: TGTGCCAGCAGCCAAGAACTAGATATAGATACGCAGTATTTT; D gene: NA; J gene: TRBJ2-3; clone size: NA; V gene: TRBV4-2
CDR3 protein: CASSPGGDRASYEQYF; CDR3 DNA: TGTGCCAGCAGCCCAGGTGGGGACAGGGCATCCTACGAGCAGTACTTC; D gene: TRBD1; J gene: TRBJ2-7; clone size: once; V gene: TRBV11-2
CDR3 protein: CASSKSLAGGPITDTQYF; CDR3 DNA: TGTGCCAGCAGCAAAAGCCTAGCGGGGGGACCAATCACAGATACGCAGTATTTT; D gene: NA; J gene: TRBJ2-3; clone size: NA; V gene: TRBV21-1
CDR3 protein: CASSLGPRADTQYF; CDR3 DNA: TGTGCCAGCAGCTTAGGCCCAAGAGCAGATACGCAGTATTTT; D gene: NA; J gene: TRBJ2-3; clone size: NA; V gene: TRBV11-2
CDR3 protein: CASSLFRDTPYNEQFF; CDR3 DNA: TGTGCCAGCAGCTTATTCCGGGACACGCCCTACAATGAGCAGTTCTTC; D gene: NA; J gene: TRBJ2-1; clone size: NA; V gene: TRBV13
CDR3 protein: CASSTLTATNYGYTF; CDR3 DNA: TGTGCCAGCAGTACCTTGACAGCCACTAACTATGGCTACACCTTC; D gene: NA; J gene: TRBJ1-2; clone size: few; V gene: TRBV6-5
CDR3 protein: CAISDYPGAGGNQPQHF; CDR3 DNA: TGTGCCATCAGTGATTACCCAGGGGCGGGTGGCAATCAGCCCCAGCATTTT; D gene: NA; J gene: TRBJ1-5; clone size: NA; V gene: TRBV10-3
CDR3 protein: CASSVHRDWGTDTQYF; CDR3 DNA: TGTGCCAGCAGCGTCCACAGGGATTGGGGGACAGATACGCAGTATTTT; D gene: NA; J gene: TRBJ2-3; clone size: NA; V gene: TRBV21-1
CDR3 protein: CASSSRQGMTEAFF; CDR3 DNA: TGTGCCAGCAGCTCAAGGCAGGGAATGACTGAAGCTTTCTTT; D gene: NA; J gene: TRBJ1-1; clone size: NA; V gene: TRBV7-9
CDR3 protein: CASSYAGRATDTQYF; CDR3 DNA: TGTGCCAGCAGCTACGCGGGGCGGGCCACAGATACGCAGTATTTT; D gene: NA; J gene: TRBJ2-3; clone size: NA; V gene: TRBV7-2